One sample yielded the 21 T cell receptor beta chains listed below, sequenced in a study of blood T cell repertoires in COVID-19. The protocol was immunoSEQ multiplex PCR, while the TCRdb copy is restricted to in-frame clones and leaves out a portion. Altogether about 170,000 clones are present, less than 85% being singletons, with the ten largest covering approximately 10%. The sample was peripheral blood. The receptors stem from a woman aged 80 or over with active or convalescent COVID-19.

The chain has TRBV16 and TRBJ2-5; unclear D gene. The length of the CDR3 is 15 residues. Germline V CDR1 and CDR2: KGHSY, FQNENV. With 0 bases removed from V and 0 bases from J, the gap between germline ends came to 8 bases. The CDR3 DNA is TGTGCCAGCAGCCAATCCAGATCTTACCAAGAGACCCAGTACTTC. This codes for CASSQSRSYQETQYF.

The CDR3 DNA reads TGTGCCAGCAGGGAGGATGCGATGGGGGGTTGGACTGAAGCTTTCTTT. Translated: CASREDAMGGWTEAFF. The chain uses TRBV27 and TRBJ1-1; tentative D call: TRBD1 (5 bases). V was pared by 6 bases and J by 5 bases, with 22 bases between. This CDR3 region has 16 residues. CDR1 is MNHEY, CDR2 SMNVEV, per germline (reference sequence).

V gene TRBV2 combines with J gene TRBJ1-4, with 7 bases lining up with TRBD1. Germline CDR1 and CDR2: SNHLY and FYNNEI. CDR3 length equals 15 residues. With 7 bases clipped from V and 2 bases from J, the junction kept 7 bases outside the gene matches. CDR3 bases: TGTGCCAGCACCAAGAGCAGGGGGACTAATGAAAAACTGTTTTTT. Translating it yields CASTKSRGTNEKLFF.

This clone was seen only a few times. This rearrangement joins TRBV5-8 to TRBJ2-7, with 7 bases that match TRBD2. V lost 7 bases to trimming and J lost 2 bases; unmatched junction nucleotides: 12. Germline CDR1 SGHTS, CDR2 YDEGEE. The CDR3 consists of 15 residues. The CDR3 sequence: CASGGKSGATYEQYF. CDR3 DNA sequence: TGTGCCAGCGGGGGAAAGAGCGGGGCAACCTACGAGCAGTACTTC.

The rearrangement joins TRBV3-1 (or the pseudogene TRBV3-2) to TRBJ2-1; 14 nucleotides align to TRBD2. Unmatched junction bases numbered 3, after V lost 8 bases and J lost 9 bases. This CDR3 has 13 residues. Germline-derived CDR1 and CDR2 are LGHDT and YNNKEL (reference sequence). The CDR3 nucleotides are TGTGCCAGCGGGGGACTAGCGGGAGTTGAGCAGTTCTTC. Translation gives CASGGLAGVEQFF.

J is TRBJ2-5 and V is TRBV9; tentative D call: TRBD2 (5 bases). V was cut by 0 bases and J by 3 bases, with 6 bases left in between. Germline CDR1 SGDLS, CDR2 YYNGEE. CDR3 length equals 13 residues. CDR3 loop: CASSVASKETQYF. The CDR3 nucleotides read TGTGCCAGCAGCGTAGCTAGCAAAGAGACCCAGTACTTC.

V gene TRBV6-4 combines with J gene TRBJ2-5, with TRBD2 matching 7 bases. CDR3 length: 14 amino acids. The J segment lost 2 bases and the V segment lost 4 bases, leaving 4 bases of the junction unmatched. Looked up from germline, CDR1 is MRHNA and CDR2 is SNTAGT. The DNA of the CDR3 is TGTGCCAGCAGTGCGTCGGGAGGACAAGAGACCCAGTACTTC. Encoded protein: CASSASGGQETQYF.

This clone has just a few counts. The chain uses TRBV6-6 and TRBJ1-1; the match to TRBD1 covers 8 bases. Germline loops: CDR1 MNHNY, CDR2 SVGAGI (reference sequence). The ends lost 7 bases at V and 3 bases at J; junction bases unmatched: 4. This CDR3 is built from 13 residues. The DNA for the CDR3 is TGTGCCAGCAAGGACAGGGTAGACACTGAAGCTTTCTTT. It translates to CASKDRVDTEAFF.

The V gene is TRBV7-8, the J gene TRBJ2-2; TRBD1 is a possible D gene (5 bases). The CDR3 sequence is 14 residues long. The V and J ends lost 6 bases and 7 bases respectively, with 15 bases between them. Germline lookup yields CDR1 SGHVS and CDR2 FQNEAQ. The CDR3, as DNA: TGTGCCAGCAGTTTAATAGGCAGGGTCGGGGAGCTGTTTTTT. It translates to CASSLIGRVGELFF.

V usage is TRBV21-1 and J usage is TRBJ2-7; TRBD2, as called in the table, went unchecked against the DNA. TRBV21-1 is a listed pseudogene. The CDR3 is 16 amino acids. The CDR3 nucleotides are TGTGCCAGCAGAGCCCTTTTAGCAGAAAACTCCTACGAGCAGTACTTC. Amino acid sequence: CASRALLAENSYEQYF.

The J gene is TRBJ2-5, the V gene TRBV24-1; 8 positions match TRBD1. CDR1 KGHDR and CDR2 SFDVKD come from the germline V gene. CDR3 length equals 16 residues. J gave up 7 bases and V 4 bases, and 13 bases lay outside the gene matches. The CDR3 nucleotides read TGTGCCACCAGTGACCCGCGGACAGGGTTGTGGGGGACCCAGTACTTC. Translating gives CATSDPRTGLWGTQYF.

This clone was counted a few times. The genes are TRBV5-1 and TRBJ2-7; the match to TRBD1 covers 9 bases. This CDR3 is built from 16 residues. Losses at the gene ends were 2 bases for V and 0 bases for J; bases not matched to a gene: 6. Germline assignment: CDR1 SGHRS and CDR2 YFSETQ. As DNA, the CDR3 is TGCGCCAGCAGCTTTTTCTTACAGGGGGCCTCCTACGAGCAGTACTTC. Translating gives CASSFFLQGASYEQYF.

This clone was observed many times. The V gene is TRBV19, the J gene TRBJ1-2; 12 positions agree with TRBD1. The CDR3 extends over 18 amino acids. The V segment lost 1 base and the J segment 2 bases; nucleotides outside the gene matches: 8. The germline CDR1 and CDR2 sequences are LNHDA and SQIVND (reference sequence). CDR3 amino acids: CASSIVWGQGAPNYGYTF. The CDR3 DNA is TGTGCCAGTAGTATAGTTTGGGGACAGGGGGCACCCAACTATGGCTACACCTTC.

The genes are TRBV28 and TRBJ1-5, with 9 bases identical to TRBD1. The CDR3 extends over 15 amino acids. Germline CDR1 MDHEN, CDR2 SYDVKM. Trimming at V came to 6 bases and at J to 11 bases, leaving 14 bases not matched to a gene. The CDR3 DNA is TGTGCCAGCAGCTTACGATACAGGGGGCTGGGGTCCCAGCATTTT. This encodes CASSLRYRGLGSQHF.

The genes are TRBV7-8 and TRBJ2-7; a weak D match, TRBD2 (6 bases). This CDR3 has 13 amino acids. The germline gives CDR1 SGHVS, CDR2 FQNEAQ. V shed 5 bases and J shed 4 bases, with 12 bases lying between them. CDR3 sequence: CASSPSVRYEQYF. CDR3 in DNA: TGTGCCAGCAGCCCTAGCGTCAGGTACGAGCAGTACTTC.

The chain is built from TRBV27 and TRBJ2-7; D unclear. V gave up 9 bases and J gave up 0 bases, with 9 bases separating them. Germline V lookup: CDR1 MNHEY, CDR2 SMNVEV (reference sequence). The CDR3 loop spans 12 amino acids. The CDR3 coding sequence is TGTGCCAGTTTTGTGAGCTCCTACGAGCAGTACTTC. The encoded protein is CASFVSSYEQYF.

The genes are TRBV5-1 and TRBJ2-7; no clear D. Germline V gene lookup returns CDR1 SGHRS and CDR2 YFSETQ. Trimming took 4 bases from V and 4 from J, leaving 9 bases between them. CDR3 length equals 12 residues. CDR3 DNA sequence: TGCGCCAGCAGCCGAGGAGTATACGAGCAGTACTTC. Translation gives CASSRGVYEQYF.

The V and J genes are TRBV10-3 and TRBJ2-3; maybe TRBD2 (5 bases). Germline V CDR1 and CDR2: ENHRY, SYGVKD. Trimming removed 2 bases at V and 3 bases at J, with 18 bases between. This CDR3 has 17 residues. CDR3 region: CAISESPTRRKTDTQYF. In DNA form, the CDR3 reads TGTGCCATCAGTGAGAGCCCTACTAGGCGAAAGACAGATACGCAGTATTTT.

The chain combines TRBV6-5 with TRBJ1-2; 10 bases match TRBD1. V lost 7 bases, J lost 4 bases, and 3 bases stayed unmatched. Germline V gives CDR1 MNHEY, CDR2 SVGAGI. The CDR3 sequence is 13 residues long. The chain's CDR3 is CASTRTGGYGYTF. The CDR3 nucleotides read TGTGCCAGCACCCGGACAGGGGGCTATGGCTACACCTTC.

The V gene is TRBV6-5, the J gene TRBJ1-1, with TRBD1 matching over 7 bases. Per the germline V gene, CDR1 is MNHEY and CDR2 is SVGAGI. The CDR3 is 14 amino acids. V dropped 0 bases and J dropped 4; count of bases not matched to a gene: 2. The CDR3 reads CASSYSQGSTEAFF. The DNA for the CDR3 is TGTGCCAGCAGTTACTCACAGGGGAGCACTGAAGCTTTCTTT.

CDR3 nucleotides: TGTGCCAGCAGCTTACAGTCCACAGATACGCAGTATTTT. Translation: CASSLQSTDTQYF. The rearrangement links TRBV7-2 to TRBJ2-3; D call uncertain. CDR1 SGHTA and CDR2 FQGNSA come from the germline V gene. CDR3 length equals 13 residues. Trimming cost V 2 bases and J 2 bases, with 5 bases left between them.